The T cell receptor beta chain under discussion was sequenced for a study of cytomegalovirus exposure and HLA in healthy donors. In the study overall: A prior study identified just under 120 million unique TCR beta sequences from 200 million or so T cells.

Trimming removed 0 bases from V and 0 bases from J; junction bases left unmatched: 8. The CDR3 is 17 amino acids. The germline V gene encodes CDR1 SQVTM and CDR2 ANQGSEA. For this clone: Its antigen is unknown.

General study findings and limits: A list of 150 to 200 TCR beta chains associated with cytomegalovirus was given. Prior analysis indicated that the majority of TCR beta V segments exhibited productivity approximately 87% or approximately 30% of the time.

The study ran its PCR with 60 Vbeta and 13 Jbeta primers. Under the authors' procedure: In a later analysis, the count reached tens of millions of unique TCR beta chains, with around 10 million shared. Clones were sequenced by immunoSEQ multiplex PCR, and TCRdb holds only the in-frame ones, with some missing. The DNA was the basis for D and trimming; V, J and clone size are from that table. The sample yields 150,000 to 200,000 clones, about 72% seen once. This chain connects TRBV29-1 to TRBJ1-5; 7 bases agree with TRBD1. The clonotype originates from a man aged 25 to 40 in good health and CMV-seropositive. The sequenced material came from PBMCs. Written as DNA, the CDR3 is TGCAGCGTTGAAGACCCGACAGGGAAATATAGCAATCAGCCCCAGCATTTT. Amino acids: CSVEDPTGKYSNQPQHF.